This T cell receptor beta chain emerged from a study of memory CD8 T cells in hepatitis C reinfection. The J segment lost 5 bases and the V segment lost 4 bases, leaving 13 bases of the junction unmatched. Looked up from germline, CDR1 is SGHDT and CDR2 is YYEEEE. The CDR3 totals 17 residues. Time point specified: late/post reinfection, 12 to 24 weeks after detection. The sorted cells went straight to TCR sequencing with no prior in vitro expansion. TCRdb's copy holds only in-frame clones and misses some; the assay was immunoSEQ multiplex PCR. The table lists approximately 49,000 clones, 89% of them singletons.

The V and J genes are TRBV5-6 and TRBJ2-5, with 11 nucleotides matching TRBD2. Sequencing input: naive CD8+ T cells sorted from blood. The TCR originated in a man aged 18 to 30 with hepatitis C virus infection. The CDR3 loop is CASSPQLAGAFGETQYF. In nucleotides, the CDR3 is TGTGCCAGCAGCCCCCAACTAGCGGGAGCCTTCGGGGAGACCCAGTACTTC. Full variable domain (outside the CDR3, taken from reference TRBV5-6 and TRBJ2-5): DAGVTQSPTHLIKTRGQQVTLRCSPKSGHDTVSWYQQALGQGPQFIFQYYEEEERQRGNFPDRFSGHQFPNYSSELNVNALLLGDSALYLCASSPQLAGAFGETQYFGPGTRLLVL.